The rows below give T cell receptor beta chains drawn from one sample of a study of blood T cell repertoires in COVID-19. TCRdb keeps only in-frame clones here, not all; method: immunoSEQ multiplex PCR. This sample carries tens of thousands of clones, 75% to 90% of them seen once, and the ten largest clones take approximately 5.4%. The specimen sequenced was peripheral blood. The receptors come from a man between 60 and 75 years old with COVID-19, enrolled during active disease. CDR3s include the opening cysteine and the closing phenylalanine or tryptophan. A D gene is named only where the DNA matches it firmly. Expanded clones are given a class, and other clones once, few, many or no size at all.

clone_size: NA; v_call: TRBV27; j_call: TRBJ1-1; d_call: TRBD1; cdr3_nt: TGTGCCAGCAGTGTGGACAGGGAAGCTTTCTTT; cdr3_aa: CASSVDREAFF
clone_size: NA; v_call: TRBV2; j_call: TRBJ2-2; d_call: NA; cdr3_nt: TGTGCCAGCAGTTTCGACAGCTCCGGGGAGCTGTTTTTT; cdr3_aa: CASSFDSSGELFF
clone_size: once; v_call: TRBV7-9; j_call: TRBJ2-2; d_call: NA; cdr3_nt: TGTGCCAGCAGCTTGGCGGGGCAGGCCGGGGAGCTGTTTTTT; cdr3_aa: CASSLAGQAGELFF
clone_size: NA; v_call: TRBV7-2; j_call: TRBJ1-3; d_call: TRBD1; cdr3_nt: TGTGCCAGCAGTAAAGACAGGGGGCTTTTATCAAACACCATATATTTT; cdr3_aa: CASSKDRGLLSNTIYF
clone_size: NA; v_call: TRBV5-4; j_call: TRBJ1-4; d_call: NA; cdr3_nt: TGTGCCAGCAGCCCTAATAGGGGGGAAAAACTGTTTTTT; cdr3_aa: CASSPNRGEKLFF
clone_size: once; v_call: TRBV19; j_call: TRBJ1-1; d_call: NA; cdr3_nt: TGTGCCAGTAGTATAGTCCATCCGGGGAACACTGAAGCTTTCTTT; cdr3_aa: CASSIVHPGNTEAFF
clone_size: NA; v_call: TRBV6-4; j_call: TRBJ2-7; d_call: TRBD1; cdr3_nt: TGTGCCAGCAGTGACTCGAATGGGTTAGACGGGACAGAGTCCTACGAGCAGTACTTC; cdr3_aa: CASSDSNGLDGTESYEQYF
clone_size: NA; v_call: TRBV12-3/TRBV12-4; j_call: TRBJ1-1; d_call: NA; cdr3_nt: TGTGCCAGCAGTTTAGTCTCTAACACTGAAGCTTTCTTT; cdr3_aa: CASSLVSNTEAFF
clone_size: NA; v_call: TRBV9; j_call: TRBJ2-7; d_call: NA; cdr3_nt: TGTGCCAGCAGCGTAGGAGGGGGTGCGGTGTCCTACGAGCAGTACTTC; cdr3_aa: CASSVGGGAVSYEQYF
clone_size: once; v_call: TRBV7-9; j_call: TRBJ1-6; d_call: NA; cdr3_nt: TGTGCCAGCAGGCCTACTGGACAGAATTCACCCCTCCACTTT; cdr3_aa: CASRPTGQNSPLHF
clone_size: NA; v_call: TRBV7-2; j_call: TRBJ2-2; d_call: NA; cdr3_nt: TGTGCCAGCAGCTTAGAGTGGCAATCCACCGGGGAGCTGTTTTTT; cdr3_aa: CASSLEWQSTGELFF
clone_size: NA; v_call: TRBV27; j_call: TRBJ2-7; d_call: NA; cdr3_nt: TGTGCCAGCAGTCCTCAGGGGCTTTCCTACGAGCAGTACTTC; cdr3_aa: CASSPQGLSYEQYF
clone_size: NA; v_call: TRBV11-2; j_call: TRBJ1-4; d_call: NA; cdr3_nt: TGTGCCAGCAGCTTAGCTACAGGGTCTAATGAAAAACTGTTTTTT; cdr3_aa: CASSLATGSNEKLFF